This T cell receptor beta chain stems from a study of blood T cell repertoires in COVID-19. Study at large: Collection of acute and convalescent COVID-19 samples took place in the United States, Italy and Spain. T cells, B-cell-depleted T cells, or PBMCs provided the cDNA or gDNA that served as material.

Germline V gene lookup returns CDR1 SNHLY and CDR2 FYNNEI. This CDR3 contains 14 residues. Trimming shortened V by 7 bases and J by 8 bases, and 17 bases separated the two germline ends. Study processing details: Amplification from reference gene primers served as the basis for estimated nucleated cell counts. Generated by immunoSEQ multiplex PCR, the TCRdb table keeps only in-frame clones and is missing some. The V and J calls and the clone size are those of that table, but D and trimming were determined from the DNA. The sample has around 130,000 clones, about three quarters seen once. The receptor's source is a middle-aged man with acute or convalescent COVID-19. The chain recombines TRBV2 with TRBJ1-4; D may be TRBD1 (6 bases). The sample taken for sequencing was peripheral blood. CDR3 DNA sequence: TGTGCCAGCACCTCCAGGGGAGTAGGAGAAAAACTGTTTTTT. Protein product: CASTSRGVGEKLFF.